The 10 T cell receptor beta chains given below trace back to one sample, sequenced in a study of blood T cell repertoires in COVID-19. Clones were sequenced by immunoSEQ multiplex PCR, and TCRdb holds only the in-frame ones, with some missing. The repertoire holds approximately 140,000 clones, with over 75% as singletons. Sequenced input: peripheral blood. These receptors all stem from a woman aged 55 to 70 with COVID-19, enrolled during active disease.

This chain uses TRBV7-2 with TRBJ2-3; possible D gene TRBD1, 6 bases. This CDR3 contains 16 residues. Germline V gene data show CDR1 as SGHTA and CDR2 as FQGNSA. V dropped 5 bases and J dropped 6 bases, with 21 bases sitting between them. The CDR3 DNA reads TGTGCCAGCAGCATCCAGACAGGAGTCACAGGGGATACGCAGTATTTT. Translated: CASSIQTGVTGDTQYF. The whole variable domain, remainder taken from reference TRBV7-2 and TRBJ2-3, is GAGVSQSPSNKVTEKGKDVELRCDPISGHTALYWYRQSLGQGLEFLIYFQGNSAPDKSGLPSDRFSAERTGGSVSTLTIQRTQQEDSAVYLCASSIQTGVTGDTQYFGPGTRLTVL.

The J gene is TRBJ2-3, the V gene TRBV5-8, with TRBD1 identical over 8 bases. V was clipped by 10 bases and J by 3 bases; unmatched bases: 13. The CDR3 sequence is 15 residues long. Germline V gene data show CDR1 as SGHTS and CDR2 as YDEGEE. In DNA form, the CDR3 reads TGTGCCGGAAAACGGACAGGGTGGAAGACAGATACGCAGTATTTT. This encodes CAGKRTGWKTDTQYF.

This CDR3 is CASSTPAGDEAFF. The CDR3 bases are TGTGCCAGCTCCACCCCAGCGGGGGATGAAGCTTTCTTT. The V gene is TRBV6-6, the J gene TRBJ1-1; TRBD1 might be the D (5 bases). Trimming stripped 8 bases from V and 7 bases from J, with 17 bases between. Germline V gene data show CDR1 as MNHNY and CDR2 as SVGAGI (reference sequence). The CDR3 runs 13 residues.

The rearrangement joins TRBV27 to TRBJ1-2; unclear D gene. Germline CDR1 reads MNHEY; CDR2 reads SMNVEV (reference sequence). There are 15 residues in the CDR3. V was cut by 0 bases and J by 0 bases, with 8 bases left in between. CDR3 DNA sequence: TGTGCCAGCAGTTTATCTTCTACAGCTAACTATGGCTACACCTTC. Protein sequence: CASSLSSTANYGYTF.

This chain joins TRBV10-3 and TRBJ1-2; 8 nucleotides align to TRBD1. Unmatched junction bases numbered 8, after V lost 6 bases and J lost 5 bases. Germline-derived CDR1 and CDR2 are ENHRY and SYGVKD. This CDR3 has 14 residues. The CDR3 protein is CAISTQGAGYGYTF. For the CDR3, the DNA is TGTGCCATCAGCACCCAGGGGGCCGGGTATGGCTACACCTTC.

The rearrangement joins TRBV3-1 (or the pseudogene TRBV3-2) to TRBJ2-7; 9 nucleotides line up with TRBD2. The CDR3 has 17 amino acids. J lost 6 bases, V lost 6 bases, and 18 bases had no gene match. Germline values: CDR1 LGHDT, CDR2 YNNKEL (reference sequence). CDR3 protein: CASSHLYYIGGGGEQYF. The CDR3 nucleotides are TGTGCCAGCAGTCATCTTTATTATATCGGCGGGGGGGGCGAGCAGTACTTC.

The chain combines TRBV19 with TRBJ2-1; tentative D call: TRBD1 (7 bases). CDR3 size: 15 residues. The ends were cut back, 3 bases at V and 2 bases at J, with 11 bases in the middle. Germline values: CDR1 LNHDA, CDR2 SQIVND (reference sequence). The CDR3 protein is CASSIGGGTYNEQFF. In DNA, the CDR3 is TGTGCCAGTAGTATTGGAGGGGGCACCTACAATGAGCAGTTCTTC.

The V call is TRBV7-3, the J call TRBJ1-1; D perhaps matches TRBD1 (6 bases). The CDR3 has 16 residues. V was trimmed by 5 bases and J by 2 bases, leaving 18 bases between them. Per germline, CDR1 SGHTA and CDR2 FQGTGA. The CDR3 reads CASSRLHGQPNTEAFF. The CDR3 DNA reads TGTGCCAGCAGCCGGCTCCACGGACAGCCTAACACTGAAGCTTTCTTT.

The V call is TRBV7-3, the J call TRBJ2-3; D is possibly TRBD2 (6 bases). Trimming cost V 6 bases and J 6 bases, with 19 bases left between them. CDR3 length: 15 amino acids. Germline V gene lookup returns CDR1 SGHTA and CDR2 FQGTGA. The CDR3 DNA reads TGTGCCAGCAGACTAACCGGAGGGGCCCTGGATACGCAGTATTTT. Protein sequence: CASRLTGGALDTQYF. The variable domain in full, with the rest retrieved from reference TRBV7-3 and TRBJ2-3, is GAGVSQTPSNKVTEKGKYVELRCDPISGHTALYWYRQSLGQGPEFLIYFQGTGAADDSGLPNDRFFAVRPEGSVSTLKIQRTERGDSAVYLCASRLTGGALDTQYFGPGTRLTVL.

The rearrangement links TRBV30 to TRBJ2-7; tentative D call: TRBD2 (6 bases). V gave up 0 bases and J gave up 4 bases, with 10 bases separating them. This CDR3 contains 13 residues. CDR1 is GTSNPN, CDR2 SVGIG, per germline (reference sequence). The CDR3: CAWSVSRGYEQYF. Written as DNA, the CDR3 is TGTGCCTGGAGTGTAAGTCGGGGGTACGAGCAGTACTTC.